A single sample is the source of the 11 T cell receptor beta chains below, sequenced in a study of T-cell reconstitution after alpha-beta-depleted transplantation in children. TCRbeta library construction was performed incorporating unique molecular identifiers. TCRdb reanalysed the PCR reads using MiXCR and keeps one entry per CDR3 protein. The repertoire holds fewer than 500,000 distinct CDR3 sequences, with approximately 42% as singletons. Source: PBMCs, taken before TCRalphabeta/CD19-depleted stem cell transplant. Receptors were obtained from a girl aged 2 to 9 with aplastic anemia, due to receive a stem cell transplant.

The rearrangement uses TRBV5-1 and TRBJ1-1, with D possibly matching TRBD1 (6 bases). With 6 bases removed from V and 1 base from J, the gap between germline ends came to 10 bases. This CDR3 has 13 residues. Germline CDR1 reads SGHRS; CDR2 reads YFSETQ. CDR3 sequence reads: CASNSRGNTEAFF. For the CDR3, the DNA is TGCGCCAGCAACAGCAGGGGGAACACTGAAGCTTTCTTT.

This clonotype was observed many times. V usage is TRBV29-1 and J usage is TRBJ2-5, with a possible D match to TRBD2 (5 bases). This CDR3 spans 14 amino acids. V was shortened by 3 bases and J by 4 bases, with 15 bases between the two germline ends. The germline V gene encodes CDR1 SQVTM and CDR2 ANQGSEA. CDR3 bases: TGCAGCGTTGAGGAGTGGACTGCCGGAGAGACCCAGTACTTC. Translating it yields CSVEEWTAGETQYF.

A single count supports this clonotype. The V call is TRBV5-1, the J call TRBJ2-1; the match to TRBD2 covers 10 bases. The V and J ends lost 4 bases and 6 bases, in that order; junction bases with no gene match: 4. This CDR3 comprises 14 residues. The V gene's germline CDR1 is SGHRS and CDR2 YFSETQ. CDR3 sequence (DNA): TGCGCCAGCAGCGGCAGCGGGGGGGCCAATGAGCAGTTCTTC. Translation gives CASSGSGGANEQFF.

This clonotype was found many times. This chain connects TRBV20-1 to TRBJ2-3; no reliable D call. Germline CDR1 and CDR2: DFQATT and SNEGSKA (reference sequence). V was shortened by 6 bases and J by 0 bases, with 10 bases between the two germline ends. The CDR3 loop spans 13 amino acids. CDR3 protein: CSAPDGSTDTQYF. For the CDR3, the DNA is TGCAGTGCCCCAGACGGAAGCACAGATACGCAGTATTTT.

V and J are TRBV7-2 and TRBJ2-1; TRBD2 agrees at 8 bases. CDR1 and CDR2 (germline): SGHTA, FQGNSA. The CDR3 consists of 15 residues. Unmatched junction bases numbered 5, after V lost 1 base and J lost 6 bases. DNA of the CDR3: TGTGCCAGCAGCTTAGGTCGGCTAGCGGGCAATGAGCAGTTCTTC. It specifies CASSLGRLAGNEQFF.

The sample holds many counts of this clonotype. The V call is TRBV3-1, the J call TRBJ2-7, with D unclear. Germline CDR1 and CDR2: LGHDT and YNNKEL (reference sequence). CDR3 length: 12 amino acids. The V gene lost 0 bases and the J gene lost 8 bases, with 8 bases spanning the gap. CDR3 sequence reads: CASSQERAKQYF. The CDR3 DNA reads TGTGCCAGCAGCCAAGAACGCGCAAAGCAGTACTTC.

Worth noting for this clonotype: A much larger clonotype is one base distant, so this may be a read error. The V gene is TRBV27, the J gene TRBJ2-7, with TRBD1 identical over 7 bases. Losses at the gene ends were 5 bases for V and 0 bases for J; bases not matched to a gene: 1. The CDR3 has 13 residues. Germline V gene lookup returns CDR1 MNHEY and CDR2 SMNVEV (reference sequence). CDR3 bases: TGTGCCAGCAGTGGGACAGCCTCCTACGAGCAGTACTTC. Protein product: CASSGTASYEQYF.

There are many counts of this clonotype. This chain joins TRBV20-1 and TRBJ1-1, with 10 positions matching TRBD1. After removal of 6 bases from V and 5 bases from J, the junction contained 9 bases not matched to a gene. The germline gives CDR1 DFQATT, CDR2 SNEGSKA (reference sequence). This CDR3 has 14 amino acids. CDR3 sequence (DNA): TGCAGTGCGCAGGCCGGGACAGGGGCGACTGAAGCTTTCTTT. It codes for CSAQAGTGATEAFF.

This chain joins TRBV5-1 and TRBJ2-2; 11 bases fit TRBD2. CDR1 and CDR2 (germline): SGHRS, YFSETQ. Unmatched junction bases numbered 9, after V lost 4 bases and J lost 7 bases. The CDR3 totals 16 residues. The CDR3, as DNA: TGCGCCAGCAGCGATGGCCTAGCGGGAGGCGTCGGGGAGCTGTTTTTT. This codes for CASSDGLAGGVGELFF. Full variable domain (outside the CDR3, taken from reference TRBV5-1 and TRBJ2-2): KAGVTQTPRYLIKTRGQQVTLSCSPISGHRSVSWYQQTPGQGLQFLFEYFSETQRNKGNFPGRFSGRQFSNSRSEMNVSTLELGDSALYLCASSDGLAGGVGELFFGEGSRLTVL.

The rearrangement links TRBV29-1 to TRBJ2-7; 7 bases match TRBD2. Germline assignment: CDR1 SQVTM and CDR2 ANQGSEA. V lost 0 bases to trimming and J lost 0 bases; unmatched junction nucleotides: 5. This CDR3 is built from 15 residues. CDR3 sequence reads: CSVEDLASGSYEQYF. CDR3 coding DNA: TGCAGCGTTGAAGATCTGGCTAGCGGCTCCTACGAGCAGTACTTC.

This clonotype was found a few times. The genes are TRBV6-5 and TRBJ2-7, with TRBD2 identical over 7 bases. Germline loops: CDR1 MNHEY, CDR2 SVGAGI. V dropped 4 bases and J dropped 7; count of bases not matched to a gene: 7. The CDR3 has 13 amino acids. In nucleotides, the CDR3 is TGTGCCAGCAGTTCAAGCGGGACTGGGGAGCAGTACTTC. Protein product: CASSSSGTGEQYF.